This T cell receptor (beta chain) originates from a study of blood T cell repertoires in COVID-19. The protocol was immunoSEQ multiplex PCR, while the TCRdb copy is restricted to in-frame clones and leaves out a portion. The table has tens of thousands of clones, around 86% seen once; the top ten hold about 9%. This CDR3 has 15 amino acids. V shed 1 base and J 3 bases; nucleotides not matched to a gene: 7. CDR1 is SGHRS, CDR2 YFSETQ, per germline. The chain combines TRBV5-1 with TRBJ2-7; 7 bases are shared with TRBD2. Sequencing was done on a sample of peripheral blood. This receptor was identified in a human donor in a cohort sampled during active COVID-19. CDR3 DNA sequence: TGCGCCAGCAGCTTGCGCTCTGGGAGGGTCTACGAGCAGTACTTC. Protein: CASSLRSGRVYEQYF.